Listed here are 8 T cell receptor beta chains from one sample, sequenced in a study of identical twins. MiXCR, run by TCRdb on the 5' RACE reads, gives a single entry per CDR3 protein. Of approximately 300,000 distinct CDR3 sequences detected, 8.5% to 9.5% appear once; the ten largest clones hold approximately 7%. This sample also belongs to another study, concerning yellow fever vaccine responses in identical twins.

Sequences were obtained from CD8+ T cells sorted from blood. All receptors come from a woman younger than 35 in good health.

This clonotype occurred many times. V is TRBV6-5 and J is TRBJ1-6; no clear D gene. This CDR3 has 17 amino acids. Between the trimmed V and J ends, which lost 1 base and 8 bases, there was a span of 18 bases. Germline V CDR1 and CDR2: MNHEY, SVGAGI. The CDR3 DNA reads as TGTGCCAGCAGTTACTTAAGGTTTGGAGGGATCGATTCACCCCTCCACTTT. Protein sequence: CASSYLRFGGIDSPLHF.

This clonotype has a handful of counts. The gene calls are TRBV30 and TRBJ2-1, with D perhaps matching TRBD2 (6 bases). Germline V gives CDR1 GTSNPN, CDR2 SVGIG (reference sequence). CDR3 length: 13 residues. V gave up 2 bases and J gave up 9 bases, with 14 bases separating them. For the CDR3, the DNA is TGTGCCTGGAGTCAGACTAGTTCGATTGAGCAGTTCTTC. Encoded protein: CAWSQTSSIEQFF.

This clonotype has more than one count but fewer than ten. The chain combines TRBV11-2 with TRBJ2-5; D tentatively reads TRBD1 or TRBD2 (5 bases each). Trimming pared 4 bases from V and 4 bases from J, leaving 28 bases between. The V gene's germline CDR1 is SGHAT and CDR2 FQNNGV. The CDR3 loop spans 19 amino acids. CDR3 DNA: TGTGCCAGCAGCTCCGACTATGGGACCTCCCTCGGGTCGGGAGAGACCCAGTACTTC. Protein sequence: CASSSDYGTSLGSGETQYF.

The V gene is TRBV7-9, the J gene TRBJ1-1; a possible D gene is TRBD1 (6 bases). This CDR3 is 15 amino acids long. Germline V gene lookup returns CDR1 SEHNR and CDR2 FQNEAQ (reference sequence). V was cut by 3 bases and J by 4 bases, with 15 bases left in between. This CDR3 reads CASSLLPGDLTEAFF. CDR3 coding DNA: TGTGCCAGCAGCTTGCTTCCAGGGGATCTCACTGAAGCTTTCTTT. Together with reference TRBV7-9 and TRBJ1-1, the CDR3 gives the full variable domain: DTGVSQNPRHKITKRGQNVTFRCDPISEHNRLYWYRQTLGQGPEFLTYFQNEAQLEKSRLLSDRFSAERPKGSFSTLEIQRTEQGDSAMYLCASSLLPGDLTEAFFGQGTRLTVV.

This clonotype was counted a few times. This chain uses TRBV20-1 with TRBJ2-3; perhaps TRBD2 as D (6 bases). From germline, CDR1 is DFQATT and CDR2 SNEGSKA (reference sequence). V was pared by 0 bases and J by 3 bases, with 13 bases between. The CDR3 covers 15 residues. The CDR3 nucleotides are TGCAGTGCTAGAGATGACGGGACTTCTACAGATACGCAGTATTTT. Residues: CSARDDGTSTDTQYF.

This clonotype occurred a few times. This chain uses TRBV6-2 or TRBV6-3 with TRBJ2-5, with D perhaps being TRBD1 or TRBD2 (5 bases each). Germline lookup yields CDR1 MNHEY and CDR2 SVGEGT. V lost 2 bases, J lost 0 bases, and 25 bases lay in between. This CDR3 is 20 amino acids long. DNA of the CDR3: TGTGCCAGCAGTTACACCTCGCCCGATGGGGGTTCAGTGGACCAAGAGACCCAGTACTTC. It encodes CASSYTSPDGGSVDQETQYF.

CDR3 coding DNA: TGTGCCAGCAGCTTATCGACAGTTGAGCAGTTCTTC. Amino acid sequence: CASSLSTVEQFF. This chain links TRBV11-2 with TRBJ2-1, with D perhaps TRBD1 (5 bases). The germline CDR1 and CDR2 sequences are SGHAT and FQNNGV. Trimming stripped 2 bases from V and 9 bases from J, with 8 bases between. The CDR3 loop spans 12 amino acids.

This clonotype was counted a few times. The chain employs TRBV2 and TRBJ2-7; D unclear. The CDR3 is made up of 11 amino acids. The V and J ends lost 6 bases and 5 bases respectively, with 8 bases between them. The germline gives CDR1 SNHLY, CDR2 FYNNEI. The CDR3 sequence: CASSDTNEQYF. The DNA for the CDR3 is TGTGCCAGCAGCGATACTAACGAGCAGTACTTC.